The next 20 T cell receptor beta chains were all read from a single sample in a study of blood T cell repertoires in COVID-19. Data came from immunoSEQ multiplex PCR; TCRdb stores just in-frame clones and leaves some out. The sample has 180,000 or so clones, more than 75% seen once. The sequenced sample was PBMCs or T cells enriched from blood (not recorded which). The receptors shown here come from a man between 40 and 49 years old with acute COVID-19.

This clone showed up just once. V usage is TRBV5-1 and J usage is TRBJ2-1; D gene ambiguous. V was trimmed by 7 bases and J by 8 bases, leaving 13 bases between them. The CDR3 totals 12 residues. Germline CDR1 is SGHRS and CDR2 is YFSETQ. The CDR3 DNA reads as TGCGCCAGCCGCCGATCTACCGATGAGCAGTTCTTC. Residues: CASRRSTDEQFF.

This rearrangement joins TRBV30 to TRBJ2-7, with D uncertain. Trimming removed 0 bases at V and 0 bases at J, with 18 bases between. The CDR3 length is 17 residues. Germline CDR1 GTSNPN, CDR2 SVGIG (reference sequence). CDR3 in amino acids: CAWSVRPRSTISYEQYF. The CDR3 DNA follows: TGTGCCTGGAGTGTCCGCCCCAGGTCAACCATCTCCTACGAGCAGTACTTC.

This chain uses TRBV27 with TRBJ2-1; maybe TRBD2 (6 bases). The V end lost 4 bases, the J end lost 1 base, and 8 bases lay between the germline ends. CDR1 is MNHEY and CDR2 is SMNVEV in the germline V gene (reference sequence). The CDR3 has 14 residues. CDR3 residues: CASSYGSSYNEQFF. The CDR3 nucleotides are TGTGCCAGCAGTTACGGGAGTTCCTACAATGAGCAGTTCTTC.

The V gene is TRBV29-1, the J gene TRBJ2-7; 9 bases match TRBD1. V was pared by 4 bases and J by 6 bases, with 4 bases of the junction left unmatched. Germline V gives CDR1 SQVTM, CDR2 ANQGSEA. The CDR3 runs to 12 residues. The CDR3 nucleotides read TGCAGCGTTGGGACAGGGGATGGCGAGCAGTACTTC. Residues: CSVGTGDGEQYF.

V is TRBV6-5 and J is TRBJ1-2; D possibly corresponds to TRBD1 (5 bases). CDR1 and CDR2 (germline): MNHEY, SVGAGI. The CDR3 covers 14 residues. Between the trimmed V and J ends, which lost 8 bases and 6 bases, there was a span of 19 bases. The CDR3 sequence is CASLGGARRHGYTF. The CDR3 DNA follows: TGTGCCAGCCTAGGTGGGGCCAGGCGTCATGGCTACACCTTC.

This chain links TRBV7-2 with TRBJ1-4; 8 nucleotides line up with TRBD1. Per the germline V gene, CDR1 is SGHTA and CDR2 is FQGNSA. Trimming cost V 5 bases and J 8 bases; bases outside gene matches: 7. The CDR3 is 14 amino acids. The CDR3 DNA is TGTGCCAGCAGCCTTGGACAGGGTACGGAAAAACTGTTTTTT. Its protein product is CASSLGQGTEKLFF.

The chain carries TRBV29-1 and TRBJ2-2, with a weak D call TRBD1 (6 bases). The CDR3 length is 13 residues. Germline-derived CDR1 and CDR2 are SQVTM and ANQGSEA. CDR3 coding DNA: TGCAGTGTAGGACAGCAGAACACCGGGGAGCTGTTTTTT. This codes for CSVGQQNTGELFF.

The chain couples TRBV27 to TRBJ2-6; D is undetermined. The CDR3 totals 14 residues. Trimming removed 4 bases from V and 0 bases from J, with 4 bases in between. Germline V gives CDR1 MNHEY, CDR2 SMNVEV (reference sequence). The CDR3 DNA follows: TGTGCCAGCAGTTCTATCTCTGGGGCCAACGTCCTGACTTTC. This sequence encodes CASSSISGANVLTF.

This chain connects TRBV11-2 to TRBJ2-7, with D unclear. The length of the CDR3 is 12 residues. CDR1 is SGHAT, CDR2 FQNNGV, per germline. Between the trimmed V and J ends, which lost 1 base and 5 bases, there was a span of 6 bases. The CDR3 DNA sequence: TGTGCCAGCAGCTTAGTCTACCACGAGCAGTACTTC. Translating it yields CASSLVYHEQYF.

This clone was seen only a few times. The chain has TRBV2 and TRBJ2-7; D call uncertain. The germline V gene encodes CDR1 SNHLY and CDR2 FYNNEI. This CDR3 has 15 amino acids. V dropped 7 bases and J dropped 4 bases, with 20 bases sitting between them. The chain's CDR3 is CASTTPESERYEQYF. CDR3 sequence (DNA): TGTGCCAGCACTACGCCTGAATCAGAGAGGTACGAGCAGTACTTC.

The chain couples TRBV29-1 to TRBJ2-1, with a tentative D call TRBD2 (5 bases). Trimming removed 4 bases from V and 0 bases from J, with 22 bases in between. The CDR3 contains 18 residues. Germline V CDR1 and CDR2: SQVTM, ANQGSEA. This CDR3 is CSVGNSISGSSSYNEQFF. The CDR3 coding sequence is TGCAGCGTTGGAAACAGTATAAGCGGTTCTAGCTCCTACAATGAGCAGTTCTTC.

This chain connects TRBV18 to TRBJ1-1; perhaps TRBD1 as D (6 bases). Trimming shortened V by 3 bases and J by 1 base, and 21 bases separated the two germline ends. The CDR3 runs to 18 residues. The germline gives CDR1 KGHSH, CDR2 LQKENI. The CDR3 region is CASSPPLGGAAGNTEAFF. In nucleotides, the CDR3 is TGTGCCAGCTCACCGCCCCTTGGGGGGGCCGCCGGGAACACTGAAGCTTTCTTT.

This clone came up a few times. V usage is TRBV3-1 (or the pseudogene TRBV3-2) and J usage is TRBJ2-7; 8 nucleotides line up with TRBD1. The ends lost 4 bases at V and 4 bases at J; junction bases unmatched: 6. This CDR3 comprises 14 residues. Per the germline V gene, CDR1 is LGHDT and CDR2 is YNNKEL (reference sequence). The CDR3 DNA reads as TGTGCCAGCAGCCCTCATGGGACAGGATACGAGCAGTACTTC. It yields the protein CASSPHGTGYEQYF.

The chain has TRBV3-1 (or the pseudogene TRBV3-2) and TRBJ2-1; D remains ambiguous. V shed 1 base and J shed 4 bases, with 11 bases lying between them. The V gene's germline CDR1 is LGHDT and CDR2 YNNKEL (reference sequence). The CDR3 is 15 amino acids. Here the CDR3 reads CASSQATRAYNEQFF. CDR3 bases: TGTGCCAGCAGCCAAGCGACCCGAGCGTACAATGAGCAGTTCTTC.

This chain joins TRBV15 and TRBJ1-1; maybe TRBD1 (6 bases). The CDR3 has 16 residues. The germline V gene encodes CDR1 LNHNV and CDR2 YYDKDF (reference sequence). V gave up 3 bases and J gave up 4 bases, with 18 bases separating them. The CDR3 protein is CATSRGWTVGTTEAFF. The CDR3 DNA reads TGTGCCACCAGCAGGGGATGGACAGTGGGGACCACTGAAGCTTTCTTT.

V and J are TRBV3-1 (or the pseudogene TRBV3-2) and TRBJ2-1; 10 bases agree with TRBD2. CDR3 length: 17 residues. V dropped 4 bases and J dropped 0; count of bases not matched to a gene: 6. Germline loops: CDR1 LGHDT, CDR2 YNNKEL (reference sequence). CDR3 sequence reads: CASSPGTSVTSYNEQFF. The CDR3 DNA reads TGTGCCAGCAGCCCCGGGACTAGCGTTACCTCCTACAATGAGCAGTTCTTC.

The chain uses TRBV23-1 and TRBJ1-5; the match to TRBD1 covers 7 bases. TRBV23-1 is an ORF, with its function uncertain. The CDR3 has 16 residues. V dropped 3 bases and J dropped 6; count of bases not matched to a gene: 11. The CDR3 DNA reads as TGCGCCAGCAGTCATTGGATAGAGGGGGCACGTCAGCCCCAGCATTTT. It yields the protein CASSHWIEGARQPQHF.

The CDR3 is CASSSTQTGQEGYTF. CDR3 DNA: TGTGCCAGCAGCTCAACCCAGACAGGGCAGGAGGGCTACACCTTC. V usage is TRBV5-4 and J usage is TRBJ1-2; TRBD1 agrees at 7 bases. There are 15 residues in the CDR3. The germline CDR1 and CDR2 sequences are SGHNT and YYREEE (reference sequence). The J segment lost 8 bases and the V segment lost 3 bases, leaving 13 bases of the junction unmatched.

This clone was counted a single time. The chain uses TRBV29-1 and TRBJ1-1; 8 bases are shared with TRBD1. Germline V gene sequence: CDR1 SQVTM, CDR2 ANQGSEA. This CDR3 has 13 amino acids. V was pared by 8 bases and J by 1 base, with 6 bases of the junction left unmatched. Written as DNA, the CDR3 is TGCAGCCCGACGGGGACAGGGAACACTGAAGCTTTCTTT. It translates to CSPTGTGNTEAFF.

This rearrangement joins TRBV4-1 to TRBJ1-3, with D unresolved. V lost 0 bases and J lost 1, with 7 bases in between. CDR1 is MGHRA, CDR2 YSYEKL, per germline. There are 15 residues in the CDR3. DNA for the CDR3: TGCGCCAGCAGCCAAGATCGAGGATCTGGAAACACCATATATTTT. Its protein is CASSQDRGSGNTIYF.